The 12 T cell receptor beta chains in this list originate from one sample, sequenced in a study of blood T cell repertoires in COVID-19. The protocol was immunoSEQ multiplex PCR, while the TCRdb copy is restricted to in-frame clones and leaves out a portion. Found here are some 250,000 clones, 70% to 90% of them singletons; the top ten hold 0.7%. Sequencing input: peripheral blood. The receptors were sampled from a human donor in a cohort sampled during active COVID-19.

This CDR3 is CASSQSLGQRGYGELFF. As DNA, the CDR3 is TGCGCCAGCAGCCAAAGTCTAGGACAGAGGGGGTACGGGGAGCTGTTTTTT. The chain joins TRBV4-1 to TRBJ2-2; D may be TRBD1 (6 bases). V was shortened by 2 bases and J by 7 bases, with 20 bases between the two germline ends. Germline V lookup: CDR1 MGHRA, CDR2 YSYEKL. This CDR3 has 17 amino acids.

The chain has TRBV3-1 (or the pseudogene TRBV3-2) and TRBJ2-7, with TRBD2 as a possible D gene (6 bases). Trimming took 3 bases from V and 2 from J, leaving 11 bases between them. The CDR3 runs 14 residues. Germline CDR1 reads LGHDT; CDR2 reads YNNKEL (reference sequence). CDR3 nucleotide sequence: TGTGCCAGCAGCCAGGAGACTAGTACCTACGAGCAGTACTTC. Its protein product is CASSQETSTYEQYF.

The gene calls are TRBV19 and TRBJ2-1, with TRBD2 matching over 7 bases. The germline V gene encodes CDR1 LNHDA and CDR2 SQIVND (reference sequence). V dropped 10 bases and J dropped 1; count of bases not matched to a gene: 1. The CDR3 runs to 12 residues. The CDR3 DNA follows: TGTGCCACGGGACTATCCTACAATGAGCAGTTCTTC. Protein: CATGLSYNEQFF.

The rearrangement links TRBV11-2 to TRBJ2-3; 7 bases map to TRBD1. The CDR3 extends over 17 amino acids. The germline gives CDR1 SGHAT, CDR2 FQNNGV. The V gene end was trimmed by 4 bases and the J gene end by 4 bases; junction bases not matched to a gene: 14. CDR3 DNA sequence: TGTGCCAGCAGCTCCAAGACCGGGACAGTGTTTGCAGATACGCAGTATTTT. It specifies CASSSKTGTVFADTQYF.

This clone was seen more than once but under ten times. The chain carries TRBV5-1 and TRBJ1-2; TRBD1 matches at 7 bases. The germline gives CDR1 SGHRS, CDR2 YFSETQ. This CDR3 is 13 amino acids long. The V and J ends lost 3 bases and 4 bases, in that order; junction bases with no gene match: 3. As DNA, the CDR3 is TGCGCCAGCAGCTCGACAGGGAGCTATGGCTACACCTTC. This sequence encodes CASSSTGSYGYTF.

This clone is a singleton in its sample. The chain uses TRBV27 and TRBJ1-4; no clear D gene. This CDR3 has 12 residues. The V end was cut by 5 bases, the J end by 7 bases, with 8 bases between. CDR1 is MNHEY, CDR2 SMNVEV, per germline (reference sequence). For the CDR3, the DNA is TGTGCCAGCAGTGTTGAGGGTGAAAAACTGTTTTTT. It yields the protein CASSVEGEKLFF.

The chain recombines TRBV4-3 with TRBJ2-7; 13 bases are a match to TRBD2. This CDR3 region has 18 residues. V lost 0 bases to trimming and J lost 4 bases; unmatched junction nucleotides: 9. Germline V gene lookup returns CDR1 LGHNA and CDR2 YSLEER. The CDR3, as DNA: TGCGCCAGCAGCCAAGAAGGGCCCCCACTAGCGGGGGGGTACGAGCAGTACTTC. Residues: CASSQEGPPLAGGYEQYF.

The CDR3 sequence: CASRDSPPQQYF. DNA of the CDR3: TGTGCCAGCAGGGACAGTCCACCCCAGCAGTACTTC. The chain links TRBV6-5 to TRBJ2-7, with D perhaps matching TRBD1 (6 bases). This CDR3 comprises 12 residues. With 6 bases removed from V and 8 bases from J, the gap between germline ends came to 14 bases. Germline assignment: CDR1 MNHEY and CDR2 SVGAGI.

A note on this clone: Other DNA sequences in this specimen translate into the identical CDR3. CDR3 DNA sequence: TGTGCCAGCAGTGAAGCGCTGGGGGGGGGCAACTATGGCTACACCTTC. Its protein is CASSEALGGGNYGYTF. This sequence joins TRBV6-1 and TRBJ1-2, with a weak D call TRBD1 (6 bases). The CDR3 runs 16 residues. Germline loops: CDR1 MNHNS, CDR2 SASEGT. Deletions cut 0 bases from V and 2 bases from J, with 13 bases between.

V gene TRBV5-1 combines with J gene TRBJ2-5; a weak D match, TRBD2 (5 bases). With 2 bases removed from V and 5 bases from J, the gap between germline ends came to 16 bases. The CDR3 totals 15 residues. The germline CDR1 and CDR2 sequences are SGHRS and YFSETQ. In nucleotides, the CDR3 is TGCGCCAGCAGCTTAAGGACTCGCACAGCCGAGACCCAGTACTTC. Amino acids: CASSLRTRTAETQYF.

The chain is built from TRBV4-3 and TRBJ1-2; 11 bases agree with TRBD1. Germline CDR1 LGHNA, CDR2 YSLEER. The ends lost 0 bases at V and 6 bases at J; junction bases unmatched: 9. The CDR3 extends over 17 amino acids. The CDR3 nucleotides read TGCGCCAGCAGCCAAGAAGAGGACAGGGGGCGAAGGAATGGCTACACCTTC. Translating gives CASSQEEDRGRRNGYTF.

This clone was seen just once. The chain recombines TRBV19 with TRBJ2-7; TRBD1 is a possible D gene (5 bases). CDR3 size: 15 residues. Germline lookup yields CDR1 LNHDA and CDR2 SQIVND (reference sequence). V lost 0 bases, J lost 4 bases, and 13 bases lay in between. The CDR3 sequence: CASSIDRQSWYEQYF. DNA of the CDR3: TGTGCCAGTAGTATAGATCGACAGTCCTGGTACGAGCAGTACTTC. The whole variable domain, remainder taken from reference TRBV19 and TRBJ2-7, is DGGITQSPKYLFRKEGQNVTLSCEQNLNHDAMYWYRQDPGQGLRLIYYSQIVNDFQKGDIAEGYSVSREKKESFPLTVTSAQKNPTAFYLCASSIDRQSWYEQYFGPGTRLTVT.